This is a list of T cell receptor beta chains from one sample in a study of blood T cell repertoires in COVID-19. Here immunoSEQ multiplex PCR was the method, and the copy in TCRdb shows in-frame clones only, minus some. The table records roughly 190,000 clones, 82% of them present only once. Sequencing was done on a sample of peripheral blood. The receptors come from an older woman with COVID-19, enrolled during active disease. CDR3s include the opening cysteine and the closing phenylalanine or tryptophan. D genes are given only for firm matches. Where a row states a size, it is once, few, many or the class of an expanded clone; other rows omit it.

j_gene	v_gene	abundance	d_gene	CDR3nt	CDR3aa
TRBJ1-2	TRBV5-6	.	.	TGTGCCAGCAGCCCGACCGTGAGGGCCAGGGGTGGCTACACCTTC	CASSPTVRARGGYTF
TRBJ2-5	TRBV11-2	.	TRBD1	TGTGCCAGCAGCTTCCTAGGACAGGCTCGGGAGACCCAGTACTTC	CASSFLGQARETQYF
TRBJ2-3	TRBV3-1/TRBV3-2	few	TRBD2	TGTGCCAGCAGCCAACGGGACTACACGCAGTATTTT	CASSQRDYTQYF
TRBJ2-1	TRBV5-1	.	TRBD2	TGCGCCAGCAGTTGGACTAGCGGGAGGTCGGGCAATGAGCAGTTCTTC	CASSWTSGRSGNEQFF
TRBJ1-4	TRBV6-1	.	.	TGTGCCAGCAGTGACCGTGGCGGGACGGATGAAAAACTGTTTTTT	CASSDRGGTDEKLFF
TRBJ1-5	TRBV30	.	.	TGTGCCTGGAGTGGAACCACGAGGGGCAATCAGCCCCAGCATTTT	CAWSGTTRGNQPQHF
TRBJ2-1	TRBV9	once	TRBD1	TGTGCCAGCAGCGTAGACGGGACAGGGGGCCATGAGCAGTTCTTC	CASSVDGTGGHEQFF
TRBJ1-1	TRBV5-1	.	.	TGCGCCAGCAGCTTGGCCGGGGGGAACACTGAAGCTTTCTTT	CASSLAGGNTEAFF
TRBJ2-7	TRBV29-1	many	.	TGCAGCGTAGGGAGCGACTACGAGCAGTACTTC	CSVGSDYEQYF
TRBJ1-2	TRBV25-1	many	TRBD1	TGTGCCAGCAGTGAGTCGGGACAGGTCTATGGCTACACCTTC	CASSESGQVYGYTF
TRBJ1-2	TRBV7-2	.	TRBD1	TGTGCCAGCAGCCCCGGGGACAGGGGAGAGGGCTACACCTTC	CASSPGDRGEGYTF
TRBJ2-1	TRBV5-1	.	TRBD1	TGCGCCAGCCCCGTCAGGGGGCCTTTACACAATGAGCAGTTCTTC	CASPVRGPLHNEQFF
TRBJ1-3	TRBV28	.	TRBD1	TGTGCCAGCAGTTTGAGGGACAGGGGGCCTGGAAACACCATATATTTT	CASSLRDRGPGNTIYF
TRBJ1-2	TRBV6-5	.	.	TGTGCCAGCAGTTACTACGGAGGGCGTGGGGATGGCTACACCTTC	CASSYYGGRGDGYTF
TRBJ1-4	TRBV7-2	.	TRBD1	TGTGCCAGCAGCTCCCAGACAGGGGGTGTTGAAAAACTGTTTTTT	CASSSQTGGVEKLFF
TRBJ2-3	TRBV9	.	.	TGTGCCAGCAGCGTAGCTGGGGGCAGTGGGACAGATACGCAGTATTTT	CASSVAGGSGTDTQYF
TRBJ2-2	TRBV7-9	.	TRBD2	TGTGCCAGCAGCTCCAGGACTAGCGGGGAGAACACCGGGGAGCTGTTTTTT	CASSSRTSGENTGELFF
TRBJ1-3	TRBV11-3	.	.	TGTGCCAGCAGCGCCGGTTTGACTGGAAACACCATATATTTT	CASSAGLTGNTIYF
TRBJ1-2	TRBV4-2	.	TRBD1	TGTGCCAGCAGCCAAGATCCAGGGGGCAACTATGGCTACACCTTC	CASSQDPGGNYGYTF
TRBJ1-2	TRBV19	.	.	TGTGCCAGTAGTGCCAATGAGACAGGCGGCTACACCTTC	CASSANETGGYTF
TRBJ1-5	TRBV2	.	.	TGTGCCAGCGCCTTACTCCGAGGCAATCAGCCCCAGCATTTT	CASALLRGNQPQHF
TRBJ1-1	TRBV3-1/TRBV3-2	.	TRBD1	TGTGCCAGCAGCCAAGGGGACAGGGGTCATGAAGCTTTCTTT	CASSQGDRGHEAFF
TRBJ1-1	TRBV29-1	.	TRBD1	TGCAGCGTTGGCGAACTGGACAGGGAAGCTTTCTTT	CSVGELDREAFF
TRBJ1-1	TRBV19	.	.	TGTGCCAGTAGAAAGGCGGGGGTCACTGAAGCTTTCTTT	CASRKAGVTEAFF
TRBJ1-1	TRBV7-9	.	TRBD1	TGTGCCAGCAGGTTCGGACAGGGAATCACTGAAGCTTTCTTT	CASRFGQGITEAFF
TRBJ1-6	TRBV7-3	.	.	TGTGCCAGCAGCTTAACGGGGGGAGGTTCACCCCTCCACTTT	CASSLTGGGSPLHF
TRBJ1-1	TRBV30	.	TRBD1	TGTGCCTGGAGTGTAATGCAGGGGGTTGGCACTGAAGCTTTCTTT	CAWSVMQGVGTEAFF
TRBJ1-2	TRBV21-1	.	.	TGTGCCAGCAGCCCTCCTACGGCGGAGGATGGCTACACCTTC	CASSPPTAEDGYTF
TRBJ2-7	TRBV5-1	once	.	TGCGCCAGCAGCTTGGTTCCGGGAAGTCTAGGCTACGAGCAGTACTTC	CASSLVPGSLGYEQYF
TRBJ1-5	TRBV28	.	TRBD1	TGTGCCAGCAGTTTATTATTCGGGACAGGGCGCCAGCCCCAGCATTTT	CASSLLFGTGRQPQHF
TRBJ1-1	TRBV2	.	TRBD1	TGTGCCAGCAGCAGGACAGGGACGAACACTGAAGCTTTCTTT	CASSRTGTNTEAFF
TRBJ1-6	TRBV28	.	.	TGTGCCAGCCAGGACAACTATAATTCACCCCTCCACTTT	CASQDNYNSPLHF
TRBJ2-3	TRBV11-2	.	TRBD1	TGTGCCAGCAGCCGTGACAGGGCCCTTACGCAGTATTTT	CASSRDRALTQYF
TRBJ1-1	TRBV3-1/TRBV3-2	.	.	TGTGCCAGCAGCCAAGGAACAGTCACTGAAGCTTTCTTT	CASSQGTVTEAFF
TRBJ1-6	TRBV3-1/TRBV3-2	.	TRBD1	TGTGCCAGCAGCCTCATTGGGACAGCCCTTAATTCACCCCTCCACTTT	CASSLIGTALNSPLHF
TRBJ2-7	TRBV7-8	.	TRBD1	TGTGCCAGCAGCACGGGACAGGGTTGGTCCTACGAGCAGTACTTC	CASSTGQGWSYEQYF
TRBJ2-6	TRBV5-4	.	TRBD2	TGTGCCAGCAGCTTGGGGCTAGCGGGAGTTGGGGCCAACGTCCTGACTTTC	CASSLGLAGVGANVLTF
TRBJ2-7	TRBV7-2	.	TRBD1	TGTGCCAGCAGCCGGGACAGGATCTCCTACGAGCAGTACTTC	CASSRDRISYEQYF
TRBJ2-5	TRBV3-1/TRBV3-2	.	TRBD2	TGTGCCAGCAGCCGGGGACTAGCGGGGGGTACGGAGACCCAGTACTTC	CASSRGLAGGTETQYF
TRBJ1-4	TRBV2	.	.	TGTGCCAGCAGTGCCCTGATAGCGGGAGAAAAACTGTTTTTT	CASSALIAGEKLFF
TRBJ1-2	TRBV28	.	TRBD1	TGTGCCAGCAGGCCCCCCGGGACAGGGGTAGGCTACACCTTC	CASRPPGTGVGYTF
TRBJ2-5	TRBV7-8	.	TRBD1	TGTGCCAGCAGCGGTGCCGGGACAGTCTCAGAGACCCAGTACTTC	CASSGAGTVSETQYF
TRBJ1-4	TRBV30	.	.	TGTGCCTGGAGCGACAGGACTAATGAAAAACTGTTTTTT	CAWSDRTNEKLFF
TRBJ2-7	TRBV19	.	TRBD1	TGTGCCAGTAGTATCCTACAGGGGGTTCCTTATAGCGAGCAGTACTTC	CASSILQGVPYSEQYF
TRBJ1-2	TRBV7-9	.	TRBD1	TGTGCCAGCAGTCCTACAGGGGTTGGCTACACCTTC	CASSPTGVGYTF
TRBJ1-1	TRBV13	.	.	TGTGCCAGCAGCAATACTACAGGGTTGAACACTGAAGCTTTCTTT	CASSNTTGLNTEAFF
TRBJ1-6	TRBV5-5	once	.	TGTGCCAGCAGCTTCGGAGATAATTCACCCCTCCACTTT	CASSFGDNSPLHF
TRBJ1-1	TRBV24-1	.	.	TGTGCCACCAAGGGGACACTGAACACTGAAGCTTTCTTT	CATKGTLNTEAFF
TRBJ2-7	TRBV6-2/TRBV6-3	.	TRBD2	TGTGCCAGCAGTTACGGACTAGCGGGAGTCGTCTACGAGCAGTACTTC	CASSYGLAGVVYEQYF
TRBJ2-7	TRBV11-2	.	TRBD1	TGTGCCAGCAGCTCCTACCTAGGACAGGGCAGCTACGAGCAGTACTTC	CASSSYLGQGSYEQYF
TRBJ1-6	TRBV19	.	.	TGTGCCAGTAGTAAAGCGCGGACAGTTAATTCACCCCTCCACTTT	CASSKARTVNSPLHF
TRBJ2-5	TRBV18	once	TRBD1	TGTGCCAGCTCCACCGCGGCAGGGGGCTTTCAAGAGACCCAGTACTTC	CASSTAAGGFQETQYF
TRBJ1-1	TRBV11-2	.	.	TGTGCCAGCAGCCCCGGCAGGGTCGGTTTCTTT	CASSPGRVGFF
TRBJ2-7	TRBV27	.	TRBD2	TGTGCCAGCAGTAACTACCCTAGCGGGACCACCTACGAGCAGTACTTC	CASSNYPSGTTYEQYF